This T cell receptor beta chain was recorded in a study of T cells after yellow fever vaccination. Looking at the study overall: Fractions containing few cells were prepared with SMART-Seq v4 Ultra Low Input. General study points: Most primary-vaccination clones reappeared after the booster (less than 98% CD4, 88% CD8).

Trimming at V came to 6 bases and at J to 4 bases, leaving 12 bases not matched to a gene. The length of the CDR3 is 18 residues. By 5'RACE template switching, TCR cDNA was produced, with a universal primer site and UMIs added in the process. TCRdb itself ran the 5' RACE reads through MiXCR, one entry per CDR3 protein. The sample includes around 550,000 distinct CDR3 sequences, roughly 19% of them seen just once. Note on this clonotype: Its target is unknown.

The source of this sequence is a man under 40 who received the YFV17D yellow fever vaccine. The source material was PBMCs, sampled 15 days after the yellow fever booster vaccination. This sequence joins TRBV12-3 or TRBV12-4 and TRBJ2-3; 14 nucleotides line up with TRBD2. CDR3 residues: CASRNGTSGRFGADTQYF. The CDR3 coding sequence is TGTGCCAGCAGGAACGGGACTAGCGGGAGATTCGGCGCAGATACGCAGTATTTT.